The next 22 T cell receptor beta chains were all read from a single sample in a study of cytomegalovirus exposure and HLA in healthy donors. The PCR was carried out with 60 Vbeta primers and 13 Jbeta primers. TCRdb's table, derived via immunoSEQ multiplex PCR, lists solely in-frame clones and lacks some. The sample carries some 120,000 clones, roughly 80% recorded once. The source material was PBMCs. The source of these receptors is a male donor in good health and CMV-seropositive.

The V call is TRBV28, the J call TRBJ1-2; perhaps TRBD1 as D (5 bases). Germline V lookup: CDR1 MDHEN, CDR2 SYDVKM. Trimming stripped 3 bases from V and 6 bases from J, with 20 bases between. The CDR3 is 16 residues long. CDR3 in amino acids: CASSFSEQVGRDGYTF. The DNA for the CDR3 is TGTGCCAGCAGTTTTTCGGAACAGGTGGGCAGGGATGGCTACACCTTC.

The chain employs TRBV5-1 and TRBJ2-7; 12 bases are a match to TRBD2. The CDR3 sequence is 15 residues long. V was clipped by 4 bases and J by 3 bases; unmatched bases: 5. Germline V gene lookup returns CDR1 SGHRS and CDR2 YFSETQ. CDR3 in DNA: TGCGCCAGCAGCCTCAGGACTAGCGGGGACTACGAGCAGTACTTC. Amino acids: CASSLRTSGDYEQYF.

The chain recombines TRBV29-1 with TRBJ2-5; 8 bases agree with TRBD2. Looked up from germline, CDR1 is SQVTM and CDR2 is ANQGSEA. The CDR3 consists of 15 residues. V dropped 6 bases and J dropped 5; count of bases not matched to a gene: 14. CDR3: CSVRGGSGIYETQYF. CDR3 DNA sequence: TGCAGCGTGAGAGGGGGTAGCGGGATCTATGAGACCCAGTACTTC.

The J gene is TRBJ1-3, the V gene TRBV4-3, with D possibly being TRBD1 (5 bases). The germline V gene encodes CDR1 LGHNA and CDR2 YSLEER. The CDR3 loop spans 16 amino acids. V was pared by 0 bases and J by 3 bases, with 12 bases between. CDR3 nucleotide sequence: TGCGCCAGCAGCCAAGATCAGCAGGGCAATGGAAACACCATATATTTT. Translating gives CASSQDQQGNGNTIYF.

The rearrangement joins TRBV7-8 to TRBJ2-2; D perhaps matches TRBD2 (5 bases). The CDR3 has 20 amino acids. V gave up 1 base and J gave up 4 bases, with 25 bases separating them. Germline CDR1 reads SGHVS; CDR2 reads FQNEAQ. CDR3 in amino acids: CASSLGSSLAGPWGTGELFF. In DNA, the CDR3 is TGTGCCAGCAGCTTAGGCTCTAGTTTGGCGGGCCCTTGGGGCACCGGGGAGCTGTTTTTT.

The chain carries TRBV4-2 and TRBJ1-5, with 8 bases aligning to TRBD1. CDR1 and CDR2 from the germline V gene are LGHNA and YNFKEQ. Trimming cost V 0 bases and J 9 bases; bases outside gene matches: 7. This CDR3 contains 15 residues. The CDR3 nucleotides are TGTGCCAGCAGCCAAGAGGGACAGGCCCTTGGGCCCCAGCATTTT. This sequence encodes CASSQEGQALGPQHF.

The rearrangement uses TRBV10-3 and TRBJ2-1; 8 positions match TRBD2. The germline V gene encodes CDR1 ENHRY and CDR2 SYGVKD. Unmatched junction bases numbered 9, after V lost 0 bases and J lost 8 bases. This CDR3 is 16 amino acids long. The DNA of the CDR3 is TGTGCCATCAGTGAGTCACTAGCGGTCGCCGCGGATGAGCAGTTCTTC. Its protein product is CAISESLAVAADEQFF.

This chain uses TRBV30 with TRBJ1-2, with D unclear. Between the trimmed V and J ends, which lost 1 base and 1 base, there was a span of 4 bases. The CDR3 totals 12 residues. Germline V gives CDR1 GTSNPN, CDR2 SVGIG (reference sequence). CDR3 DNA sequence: TGTGCCTGGAGTGGGCTTAACTATGGCTACACCTTC. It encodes CAWSGLNYGYTF.

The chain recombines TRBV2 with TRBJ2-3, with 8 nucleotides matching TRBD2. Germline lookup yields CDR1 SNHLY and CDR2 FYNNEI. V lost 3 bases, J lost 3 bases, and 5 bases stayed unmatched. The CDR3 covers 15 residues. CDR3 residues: CASSDGTSGTDTQYF. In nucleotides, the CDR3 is TGTGCCAGCAGTGATGGTACTAGCGGAACAGATACGCAGTATTTT.

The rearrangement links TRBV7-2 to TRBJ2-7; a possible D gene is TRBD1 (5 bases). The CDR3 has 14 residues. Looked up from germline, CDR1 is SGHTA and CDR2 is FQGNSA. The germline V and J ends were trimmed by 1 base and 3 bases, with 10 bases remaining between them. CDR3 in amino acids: CASSLEGVGYEQYF. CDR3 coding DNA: TGTGCCAGCAGCTTAGAAGGGGTCGGCTACGAGCAGTACTTC.

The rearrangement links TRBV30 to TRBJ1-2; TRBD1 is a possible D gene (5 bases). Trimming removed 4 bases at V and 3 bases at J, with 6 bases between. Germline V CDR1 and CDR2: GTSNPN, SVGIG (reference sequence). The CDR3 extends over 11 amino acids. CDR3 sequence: CAWTGDYGYTF. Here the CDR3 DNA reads TGTGCCTGGACGGGGGACTATGGCTACACCTTC. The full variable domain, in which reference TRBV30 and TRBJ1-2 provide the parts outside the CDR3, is SQTIHQWPATLVQPVGSPLSLECTVEGTSNPNLYWYRQAAGRGLQLLFYSVGIGQISSEVPQNLSASRPQDRQFILSSKKLLLSDSGFYLCAWTGDYGYTFGSGTRLTVV.

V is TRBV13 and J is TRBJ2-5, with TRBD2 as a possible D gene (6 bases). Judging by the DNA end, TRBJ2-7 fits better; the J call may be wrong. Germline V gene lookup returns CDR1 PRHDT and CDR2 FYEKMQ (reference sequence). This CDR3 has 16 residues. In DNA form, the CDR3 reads TGTGCCAGCAGCTTAAGTGGCGGACTACCCTCCTACGAGCAGTACTTC. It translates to CASSLSGGLPSYEQYF.

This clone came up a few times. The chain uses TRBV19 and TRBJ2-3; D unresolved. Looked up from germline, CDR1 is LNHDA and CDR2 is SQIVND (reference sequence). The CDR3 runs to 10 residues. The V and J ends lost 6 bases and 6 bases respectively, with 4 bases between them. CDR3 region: CASRADTQYF. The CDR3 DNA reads TGTGCCAGTAGGGCCGATACGCAGTATTTT.

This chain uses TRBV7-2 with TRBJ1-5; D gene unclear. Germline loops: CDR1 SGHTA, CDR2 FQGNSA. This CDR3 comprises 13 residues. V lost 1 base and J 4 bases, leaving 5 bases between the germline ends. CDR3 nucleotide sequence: TGTGCCAGCAGCTTAGATCGGAATCAGCCCCAGCATTTT. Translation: CASSLDRNQPQHF. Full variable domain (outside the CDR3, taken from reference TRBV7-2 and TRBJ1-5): GAGVSQSPSNKVTEKGKDVELRCDPISGHTALYWYRQSLGQGLEFLIYFQGNSAPDKSGLPSDRFSAERTGGSVSTLTIQRTQQEDSAVYLCASSLDRNQPQHFGDGTRLSIL.

DNA of the CDR3: TGTGCCAGCAGCGATAGACAGGGAAACACCATATATTTT. It codes for CASSDRQGNTIYF. The gene calls are TRBV7-9 and TRBJ1-3; maybe TRBD1 (5 bases). The CDR3 totals 13 residues. V shed 5 bases and J shed 4 bases, with 9 bases lying between them. Looked up from germline, CDR1 is SEHNR and CDR2 is FQNEAQ (reference sequence).

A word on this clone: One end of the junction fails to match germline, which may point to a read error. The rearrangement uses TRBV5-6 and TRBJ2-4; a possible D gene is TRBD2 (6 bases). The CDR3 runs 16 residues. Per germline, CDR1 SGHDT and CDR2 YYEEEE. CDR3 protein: CASSWPAEEGKNSQYF. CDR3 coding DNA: TGTGCCAGCAGCTGGCCCGCGGAGGAGGGCAAAAACAGTCAGTACTTC.

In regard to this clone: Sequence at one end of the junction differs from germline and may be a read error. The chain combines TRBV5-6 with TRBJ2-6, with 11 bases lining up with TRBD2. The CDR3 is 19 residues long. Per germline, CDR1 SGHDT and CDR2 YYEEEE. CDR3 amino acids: CASSLEGSGRAYGANGLTF. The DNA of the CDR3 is TGTGCCAGCAGCTTGGAAGGTAGCGGGAGGGCGTATGGGGCCAACGGCCTGACTTTC.

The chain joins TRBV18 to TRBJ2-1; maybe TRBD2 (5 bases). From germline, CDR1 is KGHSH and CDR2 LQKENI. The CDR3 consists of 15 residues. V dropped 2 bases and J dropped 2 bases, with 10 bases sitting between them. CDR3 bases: TGTGCCAGCTCACCATATGAGCGGCCCTACAATGAGCAGTTCTTC. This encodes CASSPYERPYNEQFF.

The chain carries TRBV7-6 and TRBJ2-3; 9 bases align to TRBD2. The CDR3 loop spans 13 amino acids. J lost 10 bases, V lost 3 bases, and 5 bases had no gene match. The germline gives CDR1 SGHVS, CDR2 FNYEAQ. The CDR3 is CASSLESSGAQYF. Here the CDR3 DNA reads TGTGCCAGCAGCTTGGAGTCTAGCGGGGCGCAGTATTTT.

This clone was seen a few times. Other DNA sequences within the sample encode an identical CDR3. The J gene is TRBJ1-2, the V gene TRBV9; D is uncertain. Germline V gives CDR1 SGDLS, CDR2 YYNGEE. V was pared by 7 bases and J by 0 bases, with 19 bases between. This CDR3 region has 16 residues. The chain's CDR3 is CASSRSALHSNYGYTF. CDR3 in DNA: TGTGCCAGCTCTCGAAGTGCACTACATTCTAACTATGGCTACACCTTC.

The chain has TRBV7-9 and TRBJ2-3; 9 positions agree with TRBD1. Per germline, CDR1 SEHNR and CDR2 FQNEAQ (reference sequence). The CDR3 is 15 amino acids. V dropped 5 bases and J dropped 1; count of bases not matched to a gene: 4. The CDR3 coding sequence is TGTGCCAGCAGCCCCGACAGGGGGGGCACAGATACGCAGTATTTT. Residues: CASSPDRGGTDTQYF. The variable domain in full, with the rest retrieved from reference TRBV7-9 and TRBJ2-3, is DTGVSQNPRHKITKRGQNVTFRCDPISEHNRLYWYRQTLGQGPEFLTYFQNEAQLEKSRLLSDRFSAERPKGSFSTLEIQRTEQGDSAMYLCASSPDRGGTDTQYFGPGTRLTVL.

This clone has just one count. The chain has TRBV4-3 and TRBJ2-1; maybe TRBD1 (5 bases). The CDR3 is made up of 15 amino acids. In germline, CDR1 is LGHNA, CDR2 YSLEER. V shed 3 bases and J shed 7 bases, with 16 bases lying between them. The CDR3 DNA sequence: TGCGCCAGCAGCCAGCTCCAGGGCAAGGTGAATGAGCAGTTCTTC. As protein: CASSQLQGKVNEQFF.